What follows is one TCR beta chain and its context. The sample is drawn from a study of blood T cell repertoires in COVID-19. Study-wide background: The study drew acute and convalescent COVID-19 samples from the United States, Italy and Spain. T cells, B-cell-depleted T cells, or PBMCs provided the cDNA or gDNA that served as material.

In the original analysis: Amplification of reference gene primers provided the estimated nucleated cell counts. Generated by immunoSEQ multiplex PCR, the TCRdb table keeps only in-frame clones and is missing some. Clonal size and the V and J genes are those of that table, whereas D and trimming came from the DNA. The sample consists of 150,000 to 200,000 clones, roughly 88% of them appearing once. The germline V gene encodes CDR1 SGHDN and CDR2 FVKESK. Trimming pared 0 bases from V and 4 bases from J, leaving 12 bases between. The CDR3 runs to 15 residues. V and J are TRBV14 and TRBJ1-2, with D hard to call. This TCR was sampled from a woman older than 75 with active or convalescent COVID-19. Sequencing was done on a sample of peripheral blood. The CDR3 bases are TGTGCCAGCAGCCAAGATCTGACTGGGAGCTATGGCTACACCTTC. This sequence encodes CASSQDLTGSYGYTF.